This passage covers 17 T cell receptor beta chains from one sample sequenced in a study of T cell changes during pregnancy in multiple sclerosis. Libraries were prepared by immunoSEQ multiplex PCR; TCRdb keeps only in-frame clonotypes and omits some of them. The sample holds more than 80,000 clones, about 92% seen once. The sequences come from peripheral blood, collected in the first trimester of pregnancy. These receptors were collected from a female donor with multiple sclerosis, enrolled in a pregnancy study.

The rearrangement uses TRBV6-5 and TRBJ1-1, with 8 bases that match TRBD1. CDR1 is MNHEY and CDR2 is SVGAGI in the germline V gene. The CDR3 runs 15 residues. J gave up 1 base and V 5 bases, and 6 bases lay outside the gene matches. The CDR3 loop reads CASSPLTGANTEAFF. DNA for the CDR3: TGTGCCAGCAGTCCCCTGACAGGGGCGAACACTGAAGCTTTCTTT.

The chain couples TRBV9 to TRBJ1-3, with 7 bases identical to TRBD1. J lost 3 bases, V lost 3 bases, and 9 bases had no gene match. Germline CDR1 and CDR2: SGDLS and YYNGEE. The CDR3 is made up of 16 amino acids. The CDR3 loop reads CASSEGAGESGNTIYF. CDR3 DNA: TGTGCCAGCAGCGAGGGGGCAGGGGAAAGTGGAAACACCATATATTTT.

The V and J genes are TRBV14 and TRBJ2-7; 10 bases are a match to TRBD2. V was pared by 4 bases and J by 2 bases, with 5 bases of the junction left unmatched. The germline V gene has CDR1 SGHDN and CDR2 FVKESK. The CDR3 sequence is 15 residues long. The CDR3 protein is CASSPVAGGPYEQYF. In DNA form, the CDR3 reads TGTGCCAGCAGCCCTGTAGCGGGAGGTCCCTACGAGCAGTACTTC.

J is TRBJ1-2 and V is TRBV29-1, with TRBD1 matching 7 bases. The CDR3 sequence is 13 residues long. Germline CDR1 reads SQVTM; CDR2 reads ANQGSEA. J lost 2 bases, V lost 5 bases, and 5 bases had no gene match. CDR3 in amino acids: CSVPSRGNYGYTF. For the CDR3, the DNA is TGCAGCGTTCCGTCCAGGGGGAACTATGGCTACACCTTC. Together with reference TRBV29-1 and TRBJ1-2, the CDR3 gives the full variable domain: SAVISQKPSRDICQRGTSLTIQCQVDSQVTMMFWYRQQPGQSLTLIATANQGSEATYESGFVIDKFPISRPNLTFSTLTVSNMSPEDSSIYLCSVPSRGNYGYTFGSGTRLTVV.

This sequence joins TRBV9 and TRBJ2-5, with D possibly matching TRBD1 (5 bases). Germline-derived CDR1 and CDR2 are SGDLS and YYNGEE. The V end was cut by 3 bases, the J end by 5 bases, with 20 bases between. This CDR3 region has 16 residues. The CDR3 DNA reads as TGTGCCAGCAGCGAGGGGTCAGGCCGCCCGGAGGAGACCCAGTACTTC. Its protein product is CASSEGSGRPEETQYF.

This chain's CDR3 is CASSNRGPEAFF. The CDR3 bases are TGTGCCAGTAGCAACAGGGGCCCTGAAGCTTTCTTT. The chain uses TRBV19 and TRBJ1-1; 7 nucleotides align to TRBD1. The CDR3 is 12 amino acids. Germline trimming cut 6 bases from V and 6 bases from J; bases unmatched to any gene: 4. Looked up from germline, CDR1 is LNHDA and CDR2 is SQIVND (reference sequence). Looking up the rest from reference TRBV19 and TRBJ1-1 gives the full variable domain: DGGITQSPKYLFRKEGQNVTLSCEQNLNHDAMYWYRQDPGQGLRLIYYSQIVNDFQKGDIAEGYSVSREKKESFPLTVTSAQKNPTAFYLCASSNRGPEAFFGQGTRLTVV.

The gene calls are TRBV25-1 and TRBJ2-5, with D possibly being TRBD2 (7 bases). Germline loops: CDR1 MGHDK, CDR2 SYGVNS. The CDR3 extends over 14 amino acids. With 5 bases removed from V and 4 bases from J, the gap between germline ends came to 14 bases. The CDR3 DNA reads TGTGCCAGCAGTCATGGAGGGGGGGGAGAGACCCAGTACTTC. It is translated as CASSHGGGGETQYF.

The chain recombines TRBV7-9 with TRBJ2-5, with 10 bases lining up with TRBD2. Per germline, CDR1 SEHNR and CDR2 FQNEAQ (reference sequence). The trim removed 5 bases at V and 5 bases at J, leaving 11 bases unmatched. The CDR3 is made up of 16 amino acids. CDR3 nucleotides: TGTGCCAGCAGCCGAGGGCCTAGCGGGAGTGTTGAGACCCAGTACTTC. Translation gives CASSRGPSGSVETQYF.

The V gene is TRBV29-1, the J gene TRBJ2-1, with 10 bases fitting TRBD2. V shed 3 bases, J shed 5 bases, and the junction held 4 bases outside the gene matches. The CDR3 covers 14 residues. CDR1 is SQVTM and CDR2 is ANQGSEA in the germline V gene. The CDR3, as DNA: TGCAGCGTTGAGAGCGGGAGGGCCGACAATGAGCAGTTCTTC. Translated, it gives CSVESGRADNEQFF.

The chain recombines TRBV18 with TRBJ1-5, with TRBD1 matching over 7 bases. Unmatched junction bases numbered 6, after V lost 3 bases and J lost 1 base. CDR1 is KGHSH, CDR2 LQKENI, per germline. The CDR3 sequence is 16 residues long. CDR3 amino acids: CASSPTGTVSNQPQHF. CDR3 DNA: TGTGCCAGCTCACCGACCGGGACAGTGAGCAATCAGCCCCAGCATTTT.

The rearrangement uses TRBV5-1 and TRBJ2-5, with TRBD1 identical over 7 bases. Losses at the gene ends were 6 bases for V and 1 base for J; bases not matched to a gene: 12. This CDR3 comprises 16 residues. The germline V gene has CDR1 SGHRS and CDR2 YFSETQ. The CDR3 nucleotides read TGCGCCAGCACAACCCGGGACAGACATCTCCAAGAGACCCAGTACTTC. Residues: CASTTRDRHLQETQYF.

CDR3 DNA sequence: TGTGCCAGCAGTGACAGGGGGATTAGCAATCAGCCCCAGCATTTT. Encoded protein: CASSDRGISNQPQHF. The chain recombines TRBV2 with TRBJ1-5; TRBD1 matches 7 bases. This CDR3 comprises 15 residues. Germline V gives CDR1 SNHLY, CDR2 FYNNEI. Trimming took 3 bases from V and 0 from J; bases not matched to a gene: 2.

The chain carries TRBV30 and TRBJ2-3; possible D gene TRBD1, 6 bases. Germline V gives CDR1 GTSNPN, CDR2 SVGIG (reference sequence). CDR3 length: 11 amino acids. V lost 4 bases and J 9 bases, leaving 11 bases between the germline ends. In DNA, the CDR3 is TGTGCCTGGAACCGGGACACAACGCAGTATTTT. Amino acid sequence: CAWNRDTTQYF. Full variable domain (outside the CDR3, taken from reference TRBV30 and TRBJ2-3): SQTIHQWPATLVQPVGSPLSLECTVEGTSNPNLYWYRQAAGRGLQLLFYSVGIGQISSEVPQNLSASRPQDRQFILSSKKLLLSDSGFYLCAWNRDTTQYFGPGTRLTVL.

The genes are TRBV5-4 and TRBJ1-1, with D possibly being TRBD1 (6 bases). From germline, CDR1 is SGHNT and CDR2 YYREEE (reference sequence). V dropped 4 bases and J dropped 5 bases, with 12 bases sitting between them. The CDR3 has 13 residues. The CDR3 bases are TGTGCCAGCAGCAACAGGGTTCGAACTGAAGCTTTCTTT. Its protein is CASSNRVRTEAFF. Full variable domain (remainder filled in from reference TRBV5-4 and TRBJ1-1): ETGVTQSPTHLIKTRGQQVTLRCSSQSGHNTVSWYQQALGQGPQFIFQYYREEENGRGNFPPRFSGLQFPNYSSELNVNALELDDSALYLCASSNRVRTEAFFGQGTRLTVV.

This rearrangement joins TRBV6-4 to TRBJ2-1; 7 bases are shared with TRBD2. The CDR3 length is 16 residues. In germline, CDR1 is MRHNA, CDR2 SNTAGT. J was trimmed by 5 bases and V by 2 bases; bases with no gene match: 9. The CDR3 bases are TGTGCCAGCAGTGACCGTTCGGGAGGCAAAGACAATGAGCAGTTCTTC. It translates to CASSDRSGGKDNEQFF.

The rearrangement links TRBV11-2 to TRBJ1-3, with D possibly TRBD1 on 6 matching bases. Germline CDR1 SGHAT, CDR2 FQNNGV. This CDR3 contains 16 residues. V lost 2 bases, J lost 3 bases, and 14 bases lay in between. The CDR3 coding sequence is TGTGCCAGCAGCTTACAGGGGCCTGAGATTGGAAACACCATATATTTT. Translating it yields CASSLQGPEIGNTIYF.

This chain links TRBV7-6 with TRBJ2-5; TRBD2 matches at 11 bases. Germline loops: CDR1 SGHVS, CDR2 FNYEAQ. This CDR3 has 19 residues. The trim removed 5 bases at V and 0 bases at J, leaving 14 bases unmatched. This chain's CDR3 is CASSTDPLGLAEYQETQYF. CDR3 coding DNA: TGTGCCAGCAGCACCGACCCCTTGGGACTAGCGGAGTACCAAGAGACCCAGTACTTC.